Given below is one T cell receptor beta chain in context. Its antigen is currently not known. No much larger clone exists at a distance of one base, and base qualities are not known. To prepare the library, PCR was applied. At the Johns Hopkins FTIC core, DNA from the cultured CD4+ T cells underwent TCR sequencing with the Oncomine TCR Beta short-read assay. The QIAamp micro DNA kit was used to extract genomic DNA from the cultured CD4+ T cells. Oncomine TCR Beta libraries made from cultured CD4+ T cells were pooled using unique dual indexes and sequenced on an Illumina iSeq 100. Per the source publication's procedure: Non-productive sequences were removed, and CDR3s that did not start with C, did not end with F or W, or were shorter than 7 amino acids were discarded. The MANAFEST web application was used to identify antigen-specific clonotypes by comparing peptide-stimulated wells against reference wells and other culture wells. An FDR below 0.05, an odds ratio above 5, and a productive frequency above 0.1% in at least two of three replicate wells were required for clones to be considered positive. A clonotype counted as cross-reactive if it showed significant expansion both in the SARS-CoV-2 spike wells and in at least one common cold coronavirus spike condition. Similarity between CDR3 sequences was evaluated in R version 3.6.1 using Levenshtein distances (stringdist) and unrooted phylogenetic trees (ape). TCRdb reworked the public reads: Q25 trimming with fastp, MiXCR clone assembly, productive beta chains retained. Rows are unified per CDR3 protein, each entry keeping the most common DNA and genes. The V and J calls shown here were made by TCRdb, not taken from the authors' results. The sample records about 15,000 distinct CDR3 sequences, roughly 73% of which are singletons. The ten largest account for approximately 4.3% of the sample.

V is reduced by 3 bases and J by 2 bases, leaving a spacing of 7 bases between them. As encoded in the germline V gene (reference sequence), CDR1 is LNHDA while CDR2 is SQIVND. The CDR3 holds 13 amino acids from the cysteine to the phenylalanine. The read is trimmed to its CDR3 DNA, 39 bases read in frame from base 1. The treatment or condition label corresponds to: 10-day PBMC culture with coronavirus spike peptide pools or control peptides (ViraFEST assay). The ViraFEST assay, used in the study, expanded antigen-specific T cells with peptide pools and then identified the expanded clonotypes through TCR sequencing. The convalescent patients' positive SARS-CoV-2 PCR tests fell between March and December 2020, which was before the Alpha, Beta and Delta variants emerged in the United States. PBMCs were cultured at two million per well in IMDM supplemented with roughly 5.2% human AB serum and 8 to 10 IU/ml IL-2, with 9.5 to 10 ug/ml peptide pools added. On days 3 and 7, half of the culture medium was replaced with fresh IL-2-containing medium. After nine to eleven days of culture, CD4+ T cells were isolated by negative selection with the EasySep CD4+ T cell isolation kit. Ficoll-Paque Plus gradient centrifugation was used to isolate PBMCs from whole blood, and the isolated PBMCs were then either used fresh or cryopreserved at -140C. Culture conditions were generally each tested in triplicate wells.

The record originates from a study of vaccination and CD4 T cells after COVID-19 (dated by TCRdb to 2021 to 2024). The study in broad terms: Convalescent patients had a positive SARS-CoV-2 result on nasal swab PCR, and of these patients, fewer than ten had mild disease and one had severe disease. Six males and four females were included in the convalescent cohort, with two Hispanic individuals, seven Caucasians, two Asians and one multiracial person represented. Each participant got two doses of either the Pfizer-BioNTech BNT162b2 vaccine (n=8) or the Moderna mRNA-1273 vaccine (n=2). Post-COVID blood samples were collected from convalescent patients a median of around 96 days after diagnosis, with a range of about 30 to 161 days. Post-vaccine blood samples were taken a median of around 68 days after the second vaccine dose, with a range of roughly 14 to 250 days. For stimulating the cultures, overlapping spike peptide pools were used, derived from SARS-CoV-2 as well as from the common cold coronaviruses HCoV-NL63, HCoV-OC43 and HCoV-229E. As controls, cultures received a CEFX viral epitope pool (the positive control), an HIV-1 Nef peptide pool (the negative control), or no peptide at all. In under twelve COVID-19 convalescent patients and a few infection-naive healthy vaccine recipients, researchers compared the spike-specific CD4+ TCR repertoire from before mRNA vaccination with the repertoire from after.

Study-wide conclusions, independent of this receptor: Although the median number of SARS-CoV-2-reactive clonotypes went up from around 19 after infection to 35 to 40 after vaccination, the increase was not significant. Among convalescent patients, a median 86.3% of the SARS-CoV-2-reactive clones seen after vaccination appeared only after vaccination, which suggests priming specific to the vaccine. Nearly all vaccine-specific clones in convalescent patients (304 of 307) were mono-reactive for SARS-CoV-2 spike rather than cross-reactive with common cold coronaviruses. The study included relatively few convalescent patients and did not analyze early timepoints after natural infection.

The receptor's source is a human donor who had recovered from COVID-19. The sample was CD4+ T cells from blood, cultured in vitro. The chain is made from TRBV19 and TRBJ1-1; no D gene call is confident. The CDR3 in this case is CASSIQGNTEAFF. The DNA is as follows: TGTGCCAGTAGTATCCAAGGCAACACTGAAGCTTTCTTT.